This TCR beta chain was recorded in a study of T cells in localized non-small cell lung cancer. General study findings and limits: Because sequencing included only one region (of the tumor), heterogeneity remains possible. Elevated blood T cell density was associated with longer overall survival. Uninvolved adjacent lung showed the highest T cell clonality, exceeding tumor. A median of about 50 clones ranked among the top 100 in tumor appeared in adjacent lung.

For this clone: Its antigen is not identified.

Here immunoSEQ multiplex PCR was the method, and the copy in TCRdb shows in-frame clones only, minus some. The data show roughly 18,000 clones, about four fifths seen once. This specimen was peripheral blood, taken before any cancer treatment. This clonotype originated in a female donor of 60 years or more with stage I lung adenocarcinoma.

The CDR3 nucleotides read TGTGCCAGCTCCCACGGAGGGTCGAACTACGAGCAGTACTTC. This sequence encodes CASSHGGSNYEQYF. V usage is TRBV18 and J usage is TRBJ2-7; tentatively, D is TRBD2 (6 bases). This CDR3 contains 14 residues. Per the germline V gene, CDR1 is KGHSH and CDR2 is LQKENI. V lost 6 bases and J 3 bases, leaving 15 bases between the germline ends.